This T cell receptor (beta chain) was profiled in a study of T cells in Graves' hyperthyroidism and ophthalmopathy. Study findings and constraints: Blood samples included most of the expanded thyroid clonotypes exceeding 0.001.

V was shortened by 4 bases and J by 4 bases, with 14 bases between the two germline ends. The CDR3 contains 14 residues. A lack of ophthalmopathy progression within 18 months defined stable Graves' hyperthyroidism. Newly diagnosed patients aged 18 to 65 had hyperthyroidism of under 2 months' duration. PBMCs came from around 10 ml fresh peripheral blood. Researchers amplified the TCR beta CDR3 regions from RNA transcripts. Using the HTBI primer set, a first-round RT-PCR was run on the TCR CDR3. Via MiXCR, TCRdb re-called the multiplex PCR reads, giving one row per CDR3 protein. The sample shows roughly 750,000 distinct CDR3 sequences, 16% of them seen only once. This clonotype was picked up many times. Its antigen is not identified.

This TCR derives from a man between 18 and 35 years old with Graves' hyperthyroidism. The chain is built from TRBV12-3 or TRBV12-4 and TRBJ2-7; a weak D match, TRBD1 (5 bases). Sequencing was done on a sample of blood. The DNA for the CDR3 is TGTGCCAGCAGTTCACCGACAGAAACTTACGAGCAGTACTTC. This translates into CASSSPTETYEQYF.